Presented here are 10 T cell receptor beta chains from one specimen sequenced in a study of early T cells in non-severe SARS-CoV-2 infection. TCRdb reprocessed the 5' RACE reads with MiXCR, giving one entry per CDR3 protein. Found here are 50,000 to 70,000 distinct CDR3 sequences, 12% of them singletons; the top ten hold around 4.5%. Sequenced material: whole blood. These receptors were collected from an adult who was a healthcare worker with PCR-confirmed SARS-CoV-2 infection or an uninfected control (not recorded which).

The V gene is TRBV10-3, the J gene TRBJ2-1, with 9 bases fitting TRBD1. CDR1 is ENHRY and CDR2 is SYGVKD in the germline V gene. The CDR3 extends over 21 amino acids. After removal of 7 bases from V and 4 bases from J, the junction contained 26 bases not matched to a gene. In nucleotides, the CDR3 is TGTGCCATCAACTCGGACCCCCAGAGGGGTGAACAGGGGGCTGGATACAATGAGCAGTTCTTC. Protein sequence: CAINSDPQRGEQGAGYNEQFF.

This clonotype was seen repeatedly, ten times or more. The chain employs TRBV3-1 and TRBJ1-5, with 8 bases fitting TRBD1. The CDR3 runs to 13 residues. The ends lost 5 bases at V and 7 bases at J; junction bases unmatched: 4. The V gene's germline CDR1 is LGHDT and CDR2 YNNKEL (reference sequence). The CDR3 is CASSAGGDQPQHF. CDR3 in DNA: TGTGCCAGCAGCGCAGGGGGCGACCAGCCCCAGCATTTT. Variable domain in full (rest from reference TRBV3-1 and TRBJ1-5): DTAVSQTPKYLVTQMGNDKSIKCEQNLGHDTMYWYKQDSKKFLKIMFSYNNKELIINETVPNRFSPKSPDKAHLNLHINSLELGDSAVYFCASSAGGDQPQHFGDGTRLSIL.

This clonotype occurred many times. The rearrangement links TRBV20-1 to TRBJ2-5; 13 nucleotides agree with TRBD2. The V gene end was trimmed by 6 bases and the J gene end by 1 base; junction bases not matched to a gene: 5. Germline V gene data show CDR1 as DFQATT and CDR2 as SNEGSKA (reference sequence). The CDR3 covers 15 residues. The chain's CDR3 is CSAPRLAGGQETQYF. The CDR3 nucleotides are TGCAGTGCCCCCAGACTAGCGGGGGGCCAAGAGACCCAGTACTTC.

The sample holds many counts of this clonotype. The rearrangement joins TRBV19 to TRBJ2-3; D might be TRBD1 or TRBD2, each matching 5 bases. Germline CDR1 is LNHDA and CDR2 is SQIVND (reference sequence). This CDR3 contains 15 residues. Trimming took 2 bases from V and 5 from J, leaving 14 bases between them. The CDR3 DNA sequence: TGTGCCAGTAGTATATCCAGCCTTGGGGGAGATACGCAGTATTTT. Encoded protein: CASSISSLGGDTQYF. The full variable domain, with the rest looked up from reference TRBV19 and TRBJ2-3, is DGGITQSPKYLFRKEGQNVTLSCEQNLNHDAMYWYRQDPGQGLRLIYYSQIVNDFQKGDIAEGYSVSREKKESFPLTVTSAQKNPTAFYLCASSISSLGGDTQYFGPGTRLTVL.

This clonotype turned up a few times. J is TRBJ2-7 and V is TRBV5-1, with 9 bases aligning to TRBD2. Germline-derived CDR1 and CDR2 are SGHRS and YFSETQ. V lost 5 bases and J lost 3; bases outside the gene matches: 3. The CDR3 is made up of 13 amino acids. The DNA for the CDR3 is TGCGCCAGCAGGCGGGAGGGCCGCTACGAGCAGTACTTC. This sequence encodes CASRREGRYEQYF.

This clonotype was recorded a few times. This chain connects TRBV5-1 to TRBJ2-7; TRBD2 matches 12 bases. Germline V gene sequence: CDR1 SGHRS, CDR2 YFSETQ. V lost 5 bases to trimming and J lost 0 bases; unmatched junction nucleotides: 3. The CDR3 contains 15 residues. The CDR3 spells CASSLAGGNSYEQYF. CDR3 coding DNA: TGCGCCAGCAGTCTAGCGGGGGGGAACTCCTACGAGCAGTACTTC.

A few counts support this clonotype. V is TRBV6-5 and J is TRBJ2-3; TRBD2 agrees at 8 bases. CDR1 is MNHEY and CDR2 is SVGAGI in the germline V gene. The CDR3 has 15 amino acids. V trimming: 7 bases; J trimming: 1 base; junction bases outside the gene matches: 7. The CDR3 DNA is TGTGCCAGCAAGCCTCGGGGGGGAGGCACAGATACGCAGTATTTT. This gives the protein CASKPRGGGTDTQYF.

CDR3 coding DNA: TGTGCCAGCAGGGGGGGGTCAACAGAGAATTATAGCAATCAGCCCCAGCATTTT. This encodes CASRGGSTENYSNQPQHF. The gene calls are TRBV6-1 and TRBJ1-5; D is possibly TRBD1 (5 bases). Per germline, CDR1 MNHNS and CDR2 SASEGT. Deletions cut 6 bases from V and 0 bases from J, with 21 bases between. The CDR3 runs to 18 residues.

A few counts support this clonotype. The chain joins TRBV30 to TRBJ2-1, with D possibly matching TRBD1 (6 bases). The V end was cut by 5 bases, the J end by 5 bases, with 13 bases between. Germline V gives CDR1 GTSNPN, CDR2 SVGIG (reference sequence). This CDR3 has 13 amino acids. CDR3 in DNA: TGTGCCTGGCGCAGGGGCCCGGACAATGAGCAGTTCTTC. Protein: CAWRRGPDNEQFF.

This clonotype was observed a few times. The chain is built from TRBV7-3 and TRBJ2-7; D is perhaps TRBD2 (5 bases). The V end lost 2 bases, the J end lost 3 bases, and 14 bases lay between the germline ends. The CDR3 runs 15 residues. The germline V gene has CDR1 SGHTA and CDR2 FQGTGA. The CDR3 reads CASSLLPTTYYEQYF. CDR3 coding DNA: TGTGCCAGCAGCTTACTCCCGACTACCTACTACGAGCAGTACTTC.